The 25 T cell receptor beta chains given below trace back to one sample, sequenced in a study of cytomegalovirus exposure and HLA in healthy donors. The primer mix had 60 Vbeta and 13 Jbeta primers. The assay was immunoSEQ multiplex PCR, and TCRdb's table has in-frame clones only and misses some. The repertoire consists of 100,000 to 150,000 clones, with roughly a sixth occurring once and the leading ten covering about 2.6%. Material for sequencing was PBMCs. The source of these receptors is a female donor in good health and CMV-seropositive.

The sample holds a few counts of this clone. The V and J genes are TRBV19 and TRBJ1-2; weak D call: TRBD1 (6 bases). Per germline, CDR1 LNHDA and CDR2 SQIVND (reference sequence). This CDR3 spans 13 amino acids. The germline V and J ends were trimmed by 7 bases and 4 bases, with 13 bases remaining between them. The CDR3 region has the DNA TGTGCCAGTACTCAGGGGCATGGCTATGGCTACACCTTC. Translation: CASTQGHGYGYTF.

This clone was found a few times. The chain combines TRBV4-3 with TRBJ2-7, with D tentatively TRBD2 (6 bases). This CDR3 comprises 15 residues. Germline V gene lookup returns CDR1 LGHNA and CDR2 YSLEER. V lost 1 base to trimming and J lost 4 bases, with 14 bases between them. CDR3 sequence (DNA): TGCGCCAGCAGCCAAGGACCCGGCGGGGAATACGAGCAGTACTTC. Translated: CASSQGPGGEYEQYF.

This sequence joins TRBV6-1 and TRBJ1-2; D gene uncertain. The CDR3 runs to 14 residues. V was trimmed by 6 bases and J by 5 bases, leaving 16 bases between them. Per germline, CDR1 MNHNS and CDR2 SASEGT. In DNA, the CDR3 is TGTGCCAGCAGGCCTCCGGGGTTAGCATATGGCTACACCTTC. It codes for CASRPPGLAYGYTF.

This chain uses TRBV6-6 with TRBJ2-2, with D maybe TRBD2 (5 bases). Trimming left V 2 bases short and J 4 bases short, with 8 bases between. The CDR3 extends over 14 amino acids. Germline V gives CDR1 MNHNY, CDR2 SVGAGI (reference sequence). The CDR3 is CASSYASSTGELFF. The CDR3 nucleotides are TGTGCCAGCAGTTACGCTAGCTCCACCGGGGAGCTGTTTTTT.

This clone was counted a few times. The chain recombines TRBV29-1 with TRBJ1-2; 12 positions match TRBD1. The trim removed 7 bases at V and 7 bases at J, leaving 7 bases unmatched. The CDR3 spans 13 residues. CDR1 is SQVTM, CDR2 ANQGSEA, per germline. CDR3 in amino acids: CSDRGQGAGGYTF. CDR3 in DNA: TGCAGCGACCGGGGACAGGGGGCCGGTGGCTACACCTTC.

The chain recombines TRBV15 with TRBJ2-2, with D maybe TRBD1 (6 bases). The V gene's germline CDR1 is LNHNV and CDR2 YYDKDF (reference sequence). Trimming took off 0 bases at V and 8 bases at J, with 19 bases between the two ends. The CDR3 spans 17 residues. The CDR3 loop reads CATSREFLRAGAGELFF. DNA for the CDR3: TGTGCCACCAGCAGAGAGTTCCTTCGGGCAGGGGCTGGGGAGCTGTTTTTT.

The V gene is TRBV9, the J gene TRBJ2-1; D perhaps matches TRBD1 (6 bases). The CDR3 loop spans 15 amino acids. The germline V gene has CDR1 SGDLS and CDR2 YYNGEE. V lost 0 bases and J lost 2, with 9 bases in between. The CDR3 spells CASSVEEGAYNEQFF. CDR3 sequence (DNA): TGTGCCAGCAGCGTAGAAGAGGGGGCCTACAATGAGCAGTTCTTC.

This clone occurred a few times. The rearrangement joins TRBV7-2 to TRBJ2-1; tentatively, D is TRBD1 (6 bases). This CDR3 is built from 15 residues. The V gene lost 5 bases and the J gene lost 4 bases, with 15 bases spanning the gap. Germline V gives CDR1 SGHTA, CDR2 FQGNSA. CDR3 sequence (DNA): TGTGCCAGCAGCAAAGACGACAGGATTTACAATGAGCAGTTCTTC. Translated: CASSKDDRIYNEQFF.

This clone has a single count. The V gene is TRBV5-5, the J gene TRBJ1-5; 8 bases match TRBD1. Germline V gene data show CDR1 as SGHKS and CDR2 as YYEKEE (reference sequence). The ends lost 5 bases at V and 6 bases at J; junction bases unmatched: 10. The CDR3 is 15 residues long. The CDR3 region is CASSQGQEGFQPQHF. The CDR3 nucleotides read TGTGCCAGCAGTCAGGGACAGGAAGGTTTTCAGCCCCAGCATTTT.

V is TRBV21-1 and J is TRBJ2-1; the D segment call TRBD2 is taken from the table without a DNA check. TRBV21-1 is flagged as a pseudogene. The CDR3 consists of 15 residues. CDR3 protein: CASSKGSSGGNEQFF. CDR3 in DNA: TGTGCCAGCAGCAAAGGTAGTAGCGGGGGAAATGAGCAGTTCTTC.

The chain employs TRBV7-2 and TRBJ2-3; 8 nucleotides agree with TRBD1. The V gene end was trimmed by 3 bases and the J gene end by 4 bases; junction bases not matched to a gene: 6. Germline V gives CDR1 SGHTA, CDR2 FQGNSA. This CDR3 has 15 residues. The CDR3 coding sequence is TGTGCCAGCAGCTTTTCGGCAGGGGGCGCAGATACGCAGTATTTT. Protein product: CASSFSAGGADTQYF.

This chain joins TRBV7-2 and TRBJ1-1; D is unresolved. The CDR3 has 14 amino acids. Per germline, CDR1 SGHTA and CDR2 FQGNSA. Trimming cost V 1 base and J 1 base, with 7 bases left between them. This CDR3 reads CASSLVGRNTEAFF. In nucleotides, the CDR3 is TGTGCCAGCAGCTTAGTTGGTAGGAACACTGAAGCTTTCTTT.

The chain carries TRBV13 and TRBJ2-5, with D perhaps matching TRBD2 (7 bases). Between the trimmed V and J ends, which lost 5 bases and 4 bases, there was a span of 17 bases. The CDR3 is made up of 15 amino acids. The germline V gene has CDR1 PRHDT and CDR2 FYEKMQ (reference sequence). As DNA, the CDR3 is TGTGCCAGCAGCGTGGGAACGGGGGGCGCAGAGACCCAGTACTTC. Translating gives CASSVGTGGAETQYF.

This chain connects TRBV5-5 to TRBJ2-1; 9 nucleotides match TRBD2. CDR1 and CDR2 from the germline V gene are SGHKS and YYEKEE (reference sequence). CDR3 size: 16 residues. The J segment lost 4 bases and the V segment lost 1 base, leaving 6 bases of the junction unmatched. CDR3 bases: TGTGCCAGCAGCTTGAGTTTAGCGGGAGAGTACAATGAGCAGTTCTTC. Encoded protein: CASSLSLAGEYNEQFF.

This clone turned up a few times. V and J are TRBV30 and TRBJ1-4; D may be TRBD1 (5 bases). V lost 1 base to trimming and J lost 8 bases, with 11 bases between them. The germline V gene has CDR1 GTSNPN and CDR2 SVGIG (reference sequence). The CDR3 has 13 amino acids. The DNA of the CDR3 is TGTGCCTGGAGTGATCAGGGAGGGGAAAAACTGTTTTTT. Its translation: CAWSDQGGEKLFF.

This clone was seen more than once but under ten times. The CDR3 is CASSLRTGELFF. The CDR3, as DNA: TGTGCCAGCAGTTTACGGACCGGGGAGCTGTTTTTT. The chain is built from TRBV28 and TRBJ2-2; D gene uncertain. The CDR3 has 12 amino acids. Trimming shortened V by 2 bases and J by 5 bases, and 3 bases separated the two germline ends. Germline CDR1 and CDR2: MDHEN and SYDVKM.

This clone was detected only a few times. The chain combines TRBV4-1 with TRBJ1-4; D may be TRBD1 (6 bases). The V and J ends lost 1 base and 8 bases respectively, with 14 bases between them. This CDR3 has 15 amino acids. Germline CDR1 is MGHRA and CDR2 is YSYEKL. CDR3 sequence: CASSQALAGEEKLFF. The CDR3 nucleotides read TGCGCCAGCAGCCAAGCTCTGGCAGGGGAAGAAAAACTGTTTTTT.

This chain links TRBV6-1 with TRBJ1-2, with 10 bases identical to TRBD1. V shed 6 bases and J 4 bases; nucleotides not matched to a gene: 8. This CDR3 region has 15 residues. Germline V lookup: CDR1 MNHNS, CDR2 SASEGT. CDR3 region: CASRLGGTGVYGYTF. The CDR3 DNA reads TGTGCCAGCAGATTGGGTGGGACAGGGGTCTATGGCTACACCTTC.

The V gene is TRBV5-1, the J gene TRBJ2-1; 8 bases align to TRBD2. The V segment lost 4 bases and the J segment 4 bases; nucleotides outside the gene matches: 10. This CDR3 spans 16 amino acids. The germline gives CDR1 SGHRS, CDR2 YFSETQ. The CDR3 sequence: CASSPDPGGPYNEQFF. DNA for the CDR3: TGCGCCAGCAGCCCGGACCCGGGAGGGCCTTACAATGAGCAGTTCTTC.

V usage is TRBV6-4 and J usage is TRBJ1-5; no reliable D call. The germline CDR1 and CDR2 sequences are MRHNA and SNTAGT. This CDR3 comprises 14 residues. The V gene lost 9 bases and the J gene lost 1 base, with 13 bases spanning the gap. The CDR3 region is CARVTSVSNQPQHF. CDR3 DNA: TGTGCCAGGGTAACAAGTGTAAGCAATCAGCCCCAGCATTTT.

This clone was seen a few times. The chain links TRBV4-1 to TRBJ1-5, with 7 positions matching TRBD1. CDR1 MGHRA and CDR2 YSYEKL come from the germline V gene. The V segment lost 1 base and the J segment 2 bases; nucleotides outside the gene matches: 2. The CDR3 covers 15 residues. The CDR3 is CASSQVQGGNQPQHF. In nucleotides, the CDR3 is TGCGCCAGCAGCCAAGTTCAGGGGGGCAATCAGCCCCAGCATTTT.

This clone was found a few times. The CDR3 DNA reads as TGTGCCATCAGTGAAGACAGAGGGAACACTGAAGCTTTCTTT. Residues: CAISEDRGNTEAFF. The rearrangement joins TRBV10-3 to TRBJ1-1; maybe TRBD1 (5 bases). The CDR3 covers 14 residues. V lost 3 bases to trimming and J lost 1 base, with 9 bases between them. Germline lookup yields CDR1 ENHRY and CDR2 SYGVKD.

J is TRBJ1-3 and V is TRBV7-9, with TRBD1 identical over 8 bases. This CDR3 has 14 residues. Germline CDR1 reads SEHNR; CDR2 reads FQNEAQ (reference sequence). With V trimmed by 5 bases and J by 7 bases, 7 bases remained unmatched. The CDR3 DNA reads as TGTGCCAGCAGCCCCGAGGACAGGGCCAACACCATATATTTT. Translation gives CASSPEDRANTIYF.

This chain uses TRBV9 with TRBJ1-3; D not resolved. The germline V gene encodes CDR1 SGDLS and CDR2 YYNGEE. This CDR3 has 16 amino acids. V shed 3 bases and J shed 3 bases, with 16 bases lying between them. The CDR3 DNA reads as TGTGCCAGCAGCGCAAATCCGGGGTTTAGTGGAAACACCATATATTTT. Encoded protein: CASSANPGFSGNTIYF.

The V call is TRBV28, the J call TRBJ1-1; D is undetermined. V was clipped by 3 bases and J by 11 bases, with 22 bases between them. The CDR3 has 15 amino acids. CDR1 is MDHEN and CDR2 is SYDVKM in the germline V gene. CDR3 DNA: TGTGCCAGCAGTTTGAGTCCCCCCGCAATCCCTCGGGCTTTCTTT. It is translated as CASSLSPPAIPRAFF.